The clone carrying this T cell receptor (beta chain) has a single count. The antigen remains unidentified. The germline V gene has CDR1 MNHEY and CDR2 SVGEGT. This CDR3 region has 15 residues. The J segment lost 2 bases and the V segment lost 5 bases, leaving 5 bases of the junction unmatched. Clones were read by immunoSEQ multiplex PCR, and TCRdb kept only the in-frame ones, dropping some. This sample has some 40,000 clones; over 60% occur once, and the top ten carry about a fifth. Naive and memory CD4+ T cells came from enriched cryopreserved PBMCs. Sorted naive or memory CD4+ cells met CEF peptides for under eleven days. These data come from a study of CD4 T cells in relation to SARS-CoV-2 and coronaviruses. Regarding the study as a whole: According to naive versus memory sequencing, detected responses are memory recall, not newly primed. This crossreactivity analysis covered spike protein alone, no other viral proteins.

The gene calls are TRBV6-2 or TRBV6-3 and TRBJ2-1, with 8 positions matching TRBD2. The clonotype originates from an adult with COVID-19. The specimen was memory CD4+ T cells from PBMCs, cultured in vitro. The CDR3 spells CASSNLAGAYNEQFF. Here the CDR3 DNA reads TGTGCCAGCAGTAATCTAGCGGGTGCCTACAATGAGCAGTTCTTC.